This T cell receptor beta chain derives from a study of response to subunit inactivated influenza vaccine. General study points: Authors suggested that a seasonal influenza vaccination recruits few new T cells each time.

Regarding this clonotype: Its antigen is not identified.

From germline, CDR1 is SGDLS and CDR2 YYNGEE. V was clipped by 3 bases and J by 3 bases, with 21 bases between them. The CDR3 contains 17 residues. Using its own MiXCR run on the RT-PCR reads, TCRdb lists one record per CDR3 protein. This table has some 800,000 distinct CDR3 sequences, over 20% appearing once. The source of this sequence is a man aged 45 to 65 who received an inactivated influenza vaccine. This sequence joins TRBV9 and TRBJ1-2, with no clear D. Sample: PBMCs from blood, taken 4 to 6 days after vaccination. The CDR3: CASSEVRLGGRDYGYTF. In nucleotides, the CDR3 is TGTGCCAGCAGCGAAGTGCGCCTCGGCGGCCGCGACTATGGCTACACCTTC.